In its sample, the clone carrying this T cell receptor beta chain was seen many times. Its antigen is currently unknown. The data were obtained in a study of T-cell reconstitution after alpha-beta-depleted transplantation in children. Points from the study as a whole: When one year had passed after transplant, most T-cell counts and diversity came from newly produced T cells.

Unique molecular identifiers were used to barcode this TCRbeta library. A single record per CDR3 protein comes from TCRdb applying MiXCR to the PCR reads. The sample carries 200,000 to 250,000 distinct CDR3 sequences, around 8.4% recorded once. The V segment lost 3 bases and the J segment 6 bases; nucleotides outside the gene matches: 4. This CDR3 has 13 amino acids. Looked up from germline, CDR1 is DFQATT and CDR2 is SNEGSKA (reference sequence). V gene TRBV20-1 combines with J gene TRBJ2-7, with 11 bases identical to TRBD2. This clonotype was obtained from a male patient between 2 and 10 years old who had a stem cell transplant for acute myeloid leukemia, so the T cells may come from the graft donor. The starting material was PBMCs, mostly from graft donor cells, obtained 360 days after TCRalphabeta/CD19-depleted stem cell transplant. The CDR3 protein is CSARGTSGLEQYF. The CDR3 region has the DNA TGCAGTGCTAGGGGGACTAGCGGCCTCGAGCAGTACTTC.